This is a list of T cell receptor beta chains from one sample in a study of CD8 T cells in ankylosing spondylitis. TCRdb itself ran the 5' RACE reads through MiXCR, one entry per CDR3 protein. The sample carries about 250,000 distinct CDR3 sequences, about 30% recorded once. Sample: blood, either unsorted or a sorted T cell fraction (not recorded which). These receptors originate from a male donor with ankylosing spondylitis or in good health (not recorded which). Each CDR3 is given with its conserved first and last residue. D genes are given only for firm matches. Not all rows give a size; the values are once, few, many and, for expanded clones, a class.

size	D	J	V	DNA	CDR3
few	TRBD1	TRBJ2-5	TRBV5-5	TGTGCCAGCAGCTCTGACAGGGCGACCCAGTACTTC	CASSSDRATQYF
.	.	TRBJ2-3	TRBV27	TGTGCCAGCAGTTCCACAGGGGGGGAAAATACGCAGTATTTT	CASSSTGGENTQYF
.	TRBD1	TRBJ2-1	TRBV7-2	TGTGCCAGCAGCTTTCACATAAGGACAGGGGTATACAATGAGCAGTTCTTC	CASSFHIRTGVYNEQFF
many	TRBD1	TRBJ2-2	TRBV29-1	TGCAGCGCCAAAGACAGGGACACCGGGGAGCTGTTTTTT	CSAKDRDTGELFF
.	.	TRBJ2-5	TRBV10-3	TGTGCCATCAGTGAGTCGGTACAGAAAGAGACCCAGTACTTC	CAISESVQKETQYF
.	.	TRBJ2-3	TRBV5-1	TGCGCCAGCAGCTTGGGGGACCCTAGCACAGATACGCAGTATTTT	CASSLGDPSTDTQYF
few	.	TRBJ2-1	TRBV15	TGTGCCACCAGCAGGGGATGGGTCTTCCACAATGAGCAGTTCTTC	CATSRGWVFHNEQFF
.	TRBD1	TRBJ2-7	TRBV12-3/TRBV12-4	TGTGCCAGCAGTCGTGGACAGGGTGGGTCCTACGAGCAGTACTTC	CASSRGQGGSYEQYF
few	TRBD2	TRBJ2-7	TRBV20-1	TGCAGTGCTAGTAATTGGGGGGGGTCCTACGAGCAGTACTTC	CSASNWGGSYEQYF
.	.	TRBJ2-3	TRBV28	TGTGCCAGCAGTTTATTAGGGCAGGGACCAAGCACAGATACGCAGTATTTT	CASSLLGQGPSTDTQYF
many	.	TRBJ1-1	TRBV5-6	TGTGCCAGCAGCTTGGCTGTGAACACTGAAGCTTTCTTT	CASSLAVNTEAFF
few	TRBD2	TRBJ2-1	TRBV12-3/TRBV12-4	TGTGCCAGCAGCCCCACTAGCGCCTCCTACAATGAGCAGTTCTTC	CASSPTSASYNEQFF
few	.	TRBJ2-7	TRBV7-9	TGTGCCAGTTCGGGGGAACAGCACTACGAGCAGTACTTC	CASSGEQHYEQYF
few	.	TRBJ2-5	TRBV15	TGTGCCACCAGCAGAGGAGCGGCCCTCCAAGAGACCCAGTACTTC	CATSRGAALQETQYF
.	TRBD1	TRBJ1-5	TRBV29-1	TGCAGCGTCGAAACAGGGGGCCTGGGCCAGCCCCAGCATTTT	CSVETGGLGQPQHF
few	.	TRBJ2-1	TRBV9	TGTGCCAGCAGCGTACCTTACAATGAGCAGTTCTTC	CASSVPYNEQFF
few	TRBD1	TRBJ1-6	TRBV20-1	TGCAGTGCTAGACCGGGACAGGGGCTTAGTTCACCCCTCCACTTT	CSARPGQGLSSPLHF
.	TRBD1	TRBJ1-4	TRBV4-1	TGCGCCAGCAGCCACCGGACAGGTTCGGAAAAACTGTTTTTT	CASSHRTGSEKLFF
.	TRBD1	TRBJ2-2	TRBV5-1	TGCGCCAGCAGCTTACGACAGGGGAACACCGGGGAGCTGTTTTTT	CASSLRQGNTGELFF
.	.	TRBJ2-2	TRBV5-5	TGTGCCAGCAGCTTGGTAGCCCCTGCGGGGACGAACACCGGGGAGCTGTTTTTT	CASSLVAPAGTNTGELFF
.	.	TRBJ2-7	TRBV5-1	TGCGCCAGCAGCTTGGAGTTTATAAAGTACGAGCAGTACTTC	CASSLEFIKYEQYF
few	TRBD1	TRBJ2-7	TRBV3-1	TGTGCCAGCAGCCAGACCGGGACAGCCGCGAACTTC	CASSQTGTAANF
.	TRBD2	TRBJ2-3	TRBV29-1	TGCAGCGTTGCAGGATTACTAGCGGGGACCCTCACAGATACGCAGTATTTT	CSVAGLLAGTLTDTQYF
.	.	TRBJ1-1	TRBV5-1	TGCGCCAGCAGCTCGAAGACCGACGGGAACACTGAAGCTTTCTTT	CASSSKTDGNTEAFF
.	TRBD2	TRBJ2-1	TRBV5-1	TGCGCCAGCAGCCGGACTAGCGCCTACAATGAGCAGTTCTTC	CASSRTSAYNEQFF
few	.	TRBJ1-5	TRBV20-1	TGCAGTGCTAGTTGGCGTGGGCCCGTTGGGAGCAATCAGCCCCAGCATTTT	CSASWRGPVGSNQPQHF
once	.	TRBJ2-3	TRBV20-1	TGCAGTGCCCCACTAGCAGATACGCAGTATTTT	CSAPLADTQYF
.	TRBD2	TRBJ2-7	TRBV12-3/TRBV12-4	TGTGCCAGCAGTTTGGCGGCAGCGGGGACTAAATACGAGCAGTACTTC	CASSLAAAGTKYEQYF
few	TRBD2	TRBJ2-1	TRBV12-3/TRBV12-4	TGTGCCAGCAGTTCAGGACTAGCGGGGGGATACAATGAGCAGTTCTTC	CASSSGLAGGYNEQFF
few	TRBD1	TRBJ1-2	TRBV4-1	TGCGCCAGCAGCCAAAGGGACAGGGTTAAGGATGGCTACACCTTC	CASSQRDRVKDGYTF
once	.	TRBJ2-3	TRBV9	TGTGCCAGCAGCGCGAGCGGGCTAGGCACAGATACGCAGTATTTT	CASSASGLGTDTQYF
.	TRBD1	TRBJ2-3	TRBV6-4	TGTGCCAGCAGTACAGGACAGGGAGACACAGATACGCAGTATTTT	CASSTGQGDTDTQYF
few	TRBD2	TRBJ2-1	TRBV29-1	TGCAGCGTTGGGGTAGCTAGCGGGGGCCTACGGGCCAATGAGCAGTTCTTC	CSVGVASGGLRANEQFF
.	TRBD2	TRBJ2-1	TRBV30	TGTGCCTGGAGTCTAGCGGGGGAGCCGTTCTTC	CAWSLAGEPFF
few	.	TRBJ2-1	TRBV4-2	TGTGCCAGCAGCCAAGCGGTAGAGACCTACAATGAGCAGTTCTTC	CASSQAVETYNEQFF
few	.	TRBJ2-7	TRBV5-4	TGTGCCAGCAGCTTGGAACCAGGGGACGAGCAGTACTTC	CASSLEPGDEQYF
.	TRBD1	TRBJ2-4	TRBV6-1	TGTGCCAGCAGTCGACCGACACAGGGGGCCAAAAACATTCAGTACTTC	CASSRPTQGAKNIQYF
.	.	TRBJ1-1	TRBV5-1	TGCGCCAGCAGCTGGAATCCGGGGCACATGAACACTGAAGCTTTCTTT	CASSWNPGHMNTEAFF
.	.	TRBJ2-3	TRBV5-1	TGCGCCAGCAGCCTATCAGACAGGCTAGGGGATACGCAGTATTTT	CASSLSDRLGDTQYF
.	.	TRBJ2-1	TRBV7-9	TGTGCCAGCAGCTTAGTCGGGGGCCTTGAGCAGTTCTTC	CASSLVGGLEQFF
.	.	TRBJ2-3	TRBV29-1	TGCAGCGTTGAAGAGGCGGATACGCAGTATTTT	CSVEEADTQYF
few	.	TRBJ1-2	TRBV7-2	TGTGCCAGCAGCTTAGTGGCAGCAGCTAACTATGGCTACACCTTC	CASSLVAAANYGYTF
few	.	TRBJ1-1	TRBV5-1	TGCGCCAGCGGCAAGGACAGGAACACTGAAGCTTTCTTT	CASGKDRNTEAFF
.	TRBD2	TRBJ2-3	TRBV20-1	TGCAGTGCAAACTGGGGCGGGGGGGCCACAGATACGCAGTATTTT	CSANWGGGATDTQYF
.	TRBD2	TRBJ2-1	TRBV20-1	TGCAGTGTCCGGGGCGGGGGGGCGCACAATGAGCAGTTCTTC	CSVRGGGAHNEQFF
few	.	TRBJ1-5	TRBV5-6	TGTGCCAGCAGCCAGTGGGGTGGTCAGCCCCAGCATTTT	CASSQWGGQPQHF
.	TRBD2	TRBJ2-5	TRBV20-1	TGCAGTGCCATCTCTAGAGCTCCTTGGCGGGAGGCCCAGTACTTC	CSAISRAPWREAQYF
.	TRBD1	TRBJ2-7	TRBV5-6	TGTGCCAGCAGCCCCGGGACAGGGTTGTTCGAGCAGTACTTC	CASSPGTGLFEQYF
.	.	TRBJ2-1	TRBV5-5	TGTGCCAGCATTCGTGCAGGGGGGACGATAAACTACAATGAGCAGTTCTTC	CASIRAGGTINYNEQFF